The entry that follows covers one T cell receptor (beta chain) sequence. No antigen is known for it. As to treatment: roughly 18 received Ad26.COV2.S at low or high dose, single or two shots; five or six received placebo; per-sample allocation not given. Sampling was done on day 63 after the first vaccine or placebo injection. An adult aged 18-55 years in Boston served as the donor. Germline V gene data show CDR1 as LGHDT and CDR2 as YNNKEL (reference sequence). V was pared by 0 bases and J by 3 bases, with 4 bases of the junction left unmatched. The CDR3 length is 16 residues. The sample originates from a study of Ad26.COV2.S vaccination and SARS-CoV-2 variants. Findings of the study overall: Substantial response breadth was reportedly seen for spike-specific CD8+ and CD4+ T cells after vaccination. Total T cell responses were possibly underestimated by TCR breadth and depth analyses. Vaccine and placebo recipients had comparable breadth of non-spike TCRs.

Data came from immunoSEQ multiplex PCR; TCRdb stores just in-frame clones and leaves some out. The repertoire consists of 360,000 or so clones, with roughly 91% occurring once and the leading ten covering about 3%. The rearrangement uses TRBV3-1 (or the pseudogene TRBV3-2) and TRBJ2-2; the match to TRBD2 covers 7 bases. The receptor comes from a person between 18 and 60 years old who received the Ad26.COV2.S COVID-19 vaccine or a placebo. The starting material was peripheral blood, obtained in a trial of Ad26.COV2.S vaccine versus placebo. The DNA for the CDR3 is TGTGCCAGCAGCCAAGATACGGGGGGTTACACCGGGGAGCTGTTTTTT. As protein: CASSQDTGGYTGELFF.